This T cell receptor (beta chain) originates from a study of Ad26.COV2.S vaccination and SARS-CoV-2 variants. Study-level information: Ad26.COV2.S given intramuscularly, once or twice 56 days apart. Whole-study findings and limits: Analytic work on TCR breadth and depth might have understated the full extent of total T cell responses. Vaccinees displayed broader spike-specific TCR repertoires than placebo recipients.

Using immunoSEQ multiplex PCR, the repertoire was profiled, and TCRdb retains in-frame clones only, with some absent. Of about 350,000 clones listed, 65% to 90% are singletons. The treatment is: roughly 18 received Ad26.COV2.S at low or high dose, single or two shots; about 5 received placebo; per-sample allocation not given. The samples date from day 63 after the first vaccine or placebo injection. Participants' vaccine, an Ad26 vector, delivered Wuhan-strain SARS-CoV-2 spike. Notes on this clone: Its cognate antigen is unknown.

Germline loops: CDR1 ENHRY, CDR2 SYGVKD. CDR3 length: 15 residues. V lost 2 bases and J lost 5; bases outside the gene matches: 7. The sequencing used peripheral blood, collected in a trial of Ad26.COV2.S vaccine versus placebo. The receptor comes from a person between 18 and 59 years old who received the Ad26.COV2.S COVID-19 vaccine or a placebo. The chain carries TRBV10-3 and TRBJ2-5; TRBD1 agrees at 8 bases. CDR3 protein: CAISEPPTGEETQYF. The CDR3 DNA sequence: TGTGCCATCAGTGAGCCGCCGACAGGGGAGGAGACCCAGTACTTC.